This T cell receptor (beta chain) was sequenced for a study of blood T cell dynamics during melanoma immunotherapy. A word on this clone: Antigen: not known.

Overall study results and limits: Clones driving repertoire changes may be melanoma-specific or general immune activation. PBMC repertoires of eventual disease-control patients split at W3 into clonality or diversity gains.

Assay: immunoSEQ multiplex PCR; the TCRdb copy retains only in-frame clones and omits some. Counted here are roughly 9,700 clones, approximately 83% occurring once; the ten biggest clones make up roughly 10%. Time point denoted: pre-treatment baseline. The sequence was obtained from a human donor with melanoma. The input for sequencing was blood, taken from a patient treated with checkpoint blockade.

The DNA of the CDR3 is TGTGCCAGCAGTCCCTCTTTTACCGAACCTAATCAGCCCCAGCATTTT. This gives the protein CASSPSFTEPNQPQHF. The chain joins TRBV27 to TRBJ1-5; D ambiguous. Germline V gives CDR1 MNHEY, CDR2 SMNVEV (reference sequence). CDR3 length: 16 amino acids. Between the trimmed V and J ends, which lost 5 bases and 4 bases, there was a span of 18 bases.